The rows below give T cell receptor beta chains drawn from one sample of a study of neurological immune-mediated disorders. TCRdb re-analysed the 5' RACE reads in MiXCR, keeping a single row per CDR3 protein. The sample has roughly 100,000 distinct CDR3 sequences; approximately 4% are singletons. The sample taken for sequencing was PBMCs. All receptors derive from a woman in her forties or fifties with multiple sclerosis. Each CDR3 is given with its conserved first and last residue. The D gene is left open where the match is weak. Some rows have no size entry. The others give once, few or many, or a class for an expanded clone.

many	TRBV14	TRBJ2-1	TRBD2	CASSQALAGGYNEQFF	TGTGCCAGCAGCCAAGCTCTAGCGGGGGGTTACAATGAGCAGTTCTTC
many	TRBV11-3	TRBJ2-1	.	CASSRGDHNEQFF	TGTGCCAGCAGCAGGGGGGATCACAATGAGCAGTTCTTC
.	TRBV18	TRBJ2-7	.	CASSPQYEQYF	TGTGCCAGCTCACCACAGTACGAGCAGTACTTC
many	TRBV2	TRBJ1-1	.	CASSAWTDTEAFF	TGTGCCAGCAGTGCGTGGACTGATACTGAAGCTTTCTTT
many	TRBV7-6	TRBJ1-2	.	CASSPSGRGGSHNYGYTF	TGTGCCAGCAGCCCCTCGGGTCGTGGAGGGTCTCATAACTATGGCTACACCTTC
.	TRBV29-1	TRBJ1-1	.	CSVEGSGGTEAFF	TGCAGCGTTGAAGGTTCCGGGGGGACTGAAGCTTTCTTT
many	TRBV29-1	TRBJ2-6	TRBD2	CSVEDPRGAGANVLTF	TGCAGCGTTGAAGATCCCCGGGGGGCTGGGGCCAACGTCCTGACTTTC
many	TRBV20-1	TRBJ2-4	.	CSAYSGPPVQYF	TGCAGTGCTTACTCCGGGCCCCCCGTTCAGTACTTC
few	TRBV20-1	TRBJ2-4	.	CSARGQELLAKNIQYF	TGCAGTGCTAGGGGGCAGGAGCTACTAGCCAAAAACATTCAGTACTTC
many	TRBV12-3/TRBV12-4	TRBJ1-2	.	CASSLMARDGYTF	TGTGCCAGCAGTTTAATGGCACGGGATGGCTACACCTTC
.	TRBV7-7	TRBJ2-5	.	CASSSGVGETQYF	TGTGCTAGCAGCTCAGGGGTGGGAGAGACCCAGTACTTC
many	TRBV6-1	TRBJ1-4	TRBD1	CASRGRTGNNEKLFF	TGTGCCAGCAGAGGAAGGACAGGAAATAATGAAAAACTGTTTTTT
many	TRBV5-6	TRBJ2-7	TRBD1	CASSHRTGFGEQYF	TGTGCCAGCAGCCACCGGACAGGGTTTGGCGAGCAGTACTTC
many	TRBV6-2/TRBV6-3	TRBJ2-2	.	CASSYPGELFF	TGTGCCAGCAGTTACCCCGGGGAGCTGTTTTTT
many	TRBV2	TRBJ2-3	.	CASRLLDTQYF	TGTGCCAGCCGCCTCCTTGATACGCAGTATTTT
many	TRBV29-1	TRBJ2-7	.	CSVEISPGNSYEQYF	TGCAGCGTTGAAATCTCTCCAGGGAACTCCTACGAGCAGTACTTC
many	TRBV12-3/TRBV12-4	TRBJ1-1	.	CASSFQGMNTEAFF	TGTGCCAGCAGTTTTCAAGGCATGAACACTGAAGCTTTCTTT
many	TRBV18	TRBJ2-5	TRBD1	CASSRGQGETQYF	TGTGCCAGCTCAAGGGGACAGGGAGAGACCCAGTACTTC
many	TRBV2	TRBJ2-3	TRBD1	CATEQGATDTQYF	TGTGCCACCGAACAGGGGGCCACAGATACGCAGTATTTT